The 2 T cell receptor beta chains below come from one sample, sequenced in a study of shared clonotypes between healthy human individuals. Using immunoSEQ multiplex PCR, the repertoire was profiled, and TCRdb retains in-frame clones only, with some absent. The sample consists of roughly 330,000 clones, 74% of them appearing once. The sample consisted of memory CD4+ T cells sorted from blood. Specified subset: CD45RA-negative fraction. The receptor source for this set is a young man in good health.

The V gene is TRBV7-2, the J gene TRBJ1-2, with 7 nucleotides matching TRBD1. The length of the CDR3 is 14 residues. V was pared by 1 base and J by 5 bases, with 4 bases of the junction left unmatched. Germline CDR1 reads SGHTA; CDR2 reads FQGNSA. This CDR3 is CASSLVQGDYGYTF. In DNA, the CDR3 is TGTGCCAGCAGCTTAGTGCAGGGGGATTATGGCTACACCTTC.

This rearrangement joins TRBV7-6 to TRBJ2-6; the D call may be TRBD1 or TRBD2 (6 bases each). Germline V gene lookup returns CDR1 SGHVS and CDR2 FNYEAQ. CDR3 size: 14 residues. The V gene lost 7 bases and the J gene lost 0 bases, with 7 bases spanning the gap. In nucleotides, the CDR3 is TGTGCCAGCAAGGGGGGCTCTGGGGCCAACGTCCTGACTTTC. This codes for CASKGGSGANVLTF.